This TCR beta chain was profiled in a study of T cell responses to AZD1222 COVID-19 vaccine. TCRdb's table, derived via immunoSEQ multiplex PCR, lists solely in-frame clones and lacks some. Among under 150,000 clones, about 93% were seen once, and the ten largest hold around 5.9%. Trimming left V 6 bases short and J 7 bases short, with 19 bases between. This CDR3 is 14 amino acids long. Germline lookup yields CDR1 MDHEN and CDR2 SYDVKM. The chain couples TRBV28 to TRBJ2-7, with D perhaps TRBD1 or TRBD2 (5 bases each). The TCR sequence derives from an adult in good health. The material sequenced was peripheral blood, taken on day 0 of AZD1222 vaccination. The CDR3 bases are TGTGCCAGCAGGGACCCCGGGGCCCGAAGGGAGCAGTACTTC. Protein product: CASRDPGARREQYF. The full variable domain, with the rest looked up from reference TRBV28 and TRBJ2-7, is DVKVTQSSRYLVKRTGEKVFLECVQDMDHENMFWYRQDPGLGLRLIYFSYDVKMKEKGDIPEGYSVSREKKERFSLILESASTNQTSMYLCASRDPGARREQYFGPGTRLTVT.